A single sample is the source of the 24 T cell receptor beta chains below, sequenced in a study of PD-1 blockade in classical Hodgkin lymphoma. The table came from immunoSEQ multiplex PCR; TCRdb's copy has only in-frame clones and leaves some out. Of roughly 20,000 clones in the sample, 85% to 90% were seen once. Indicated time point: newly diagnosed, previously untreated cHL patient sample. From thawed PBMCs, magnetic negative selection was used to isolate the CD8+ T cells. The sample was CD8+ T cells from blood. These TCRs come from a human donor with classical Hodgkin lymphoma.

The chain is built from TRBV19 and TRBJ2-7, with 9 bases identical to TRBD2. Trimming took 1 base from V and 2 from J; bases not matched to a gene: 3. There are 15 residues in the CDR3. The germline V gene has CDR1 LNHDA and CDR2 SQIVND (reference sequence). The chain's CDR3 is CASSIGLAGTYEQYF. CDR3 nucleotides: TGTGCCAGTAGTATAGGGCTAGCGGGGACCTACGAGCAGTACTTC.

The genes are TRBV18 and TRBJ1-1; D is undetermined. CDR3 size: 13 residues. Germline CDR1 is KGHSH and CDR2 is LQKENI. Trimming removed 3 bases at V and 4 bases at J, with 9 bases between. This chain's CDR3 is CASSPYVGTEAFF. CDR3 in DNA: TGTGCCAGCTCACCTTACGTCGGCACTGAAGCTTTCTTT.

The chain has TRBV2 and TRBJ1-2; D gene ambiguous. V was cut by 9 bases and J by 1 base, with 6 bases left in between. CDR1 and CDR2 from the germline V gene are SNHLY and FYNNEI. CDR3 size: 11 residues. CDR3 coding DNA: TGTGCCAGACAGAATAACTATGGCTACACCTTC. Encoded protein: CARQNNYGYTF.

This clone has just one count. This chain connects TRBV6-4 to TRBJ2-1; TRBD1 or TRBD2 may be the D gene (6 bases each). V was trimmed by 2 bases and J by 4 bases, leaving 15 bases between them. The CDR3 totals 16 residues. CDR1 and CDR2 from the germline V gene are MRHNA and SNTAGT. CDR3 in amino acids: CASSDSSGGGYNEQFF. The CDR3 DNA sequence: TGTGCCAGCAGTGACAGTAGCGGAGGGGGGTACAATGAGCAGTTCTTC.

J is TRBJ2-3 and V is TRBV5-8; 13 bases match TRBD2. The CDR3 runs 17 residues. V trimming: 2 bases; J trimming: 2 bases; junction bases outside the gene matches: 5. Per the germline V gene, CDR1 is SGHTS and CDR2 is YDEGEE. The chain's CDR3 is CASSFGLAGAYTDTQYF. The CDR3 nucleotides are TGTGCCAGCAGCTTTGGACTAGCGGGGGCCTACACAGATACGCAGTATTTT. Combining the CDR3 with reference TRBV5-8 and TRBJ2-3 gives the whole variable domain EAGVTQSPTHLIKTRGQQATLRCSPISGHTSVYWYQQALGLGLQFLLWYDEGEERNRGNFPPRFSGRQFPNYSSELNVNALELEDSALYLCASSFGLAGAYTDTQYFGPGTRLTVL.

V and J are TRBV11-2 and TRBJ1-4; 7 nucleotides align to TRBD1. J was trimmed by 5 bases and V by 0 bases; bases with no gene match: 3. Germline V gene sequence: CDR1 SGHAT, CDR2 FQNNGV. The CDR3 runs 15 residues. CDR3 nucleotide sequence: TGTGCCAGCAGCTTAGAGATACAGGGGAATGAAAAACTGTTTTTT. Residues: CASSLEIQGNEKLFF.

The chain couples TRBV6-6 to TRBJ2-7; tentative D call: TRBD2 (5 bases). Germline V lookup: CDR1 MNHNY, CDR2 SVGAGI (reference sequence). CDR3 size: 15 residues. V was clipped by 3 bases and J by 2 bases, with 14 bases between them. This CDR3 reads CASSYSDGGPYEQYF. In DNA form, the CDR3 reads TGTGCCAGCAGTTATTCCGACGGAGGACCCTACGAGCAGTACTTC.

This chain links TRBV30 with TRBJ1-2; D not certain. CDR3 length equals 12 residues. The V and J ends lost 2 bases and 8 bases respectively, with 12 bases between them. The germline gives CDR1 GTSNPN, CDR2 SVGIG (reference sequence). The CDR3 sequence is CAWSFGREGYTF. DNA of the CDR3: TGTGCCTGGAGTTTCGGCCGGGAAGGCTACACCTTC.

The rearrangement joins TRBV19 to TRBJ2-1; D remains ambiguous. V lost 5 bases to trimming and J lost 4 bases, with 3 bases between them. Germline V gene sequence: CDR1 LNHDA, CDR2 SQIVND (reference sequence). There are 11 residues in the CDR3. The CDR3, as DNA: TGTGCCAGTAGTTTTTACAATGAGCAGTTCTTC. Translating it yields CASSFYNEQFF.

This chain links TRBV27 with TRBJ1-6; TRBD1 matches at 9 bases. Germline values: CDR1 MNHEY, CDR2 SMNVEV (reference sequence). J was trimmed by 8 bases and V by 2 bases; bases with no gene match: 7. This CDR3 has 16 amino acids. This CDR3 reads CASSLIQGADYSPLHF. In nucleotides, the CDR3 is TGTGCCAGCAGTTTAATACAGGGGGCCGATTATTCACCCCTCCACTTT.

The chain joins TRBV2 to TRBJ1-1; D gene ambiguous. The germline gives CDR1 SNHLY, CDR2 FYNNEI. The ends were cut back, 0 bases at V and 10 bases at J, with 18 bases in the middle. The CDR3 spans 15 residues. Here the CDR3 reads CASSEAGLLWRGAFF. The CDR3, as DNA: TGTGCCAGCAGTGAAGCGGGGTTGTTGTGGCGGGGAGCTTTCTTT.

In nucleotides, the CDR3 is TGCGCCAGCAGCCATACAGGGAGGAACACCGGGGAGCTGTTTTTT. This codes for CASSHTGRNTGELFF. This rearrangement joins TRBV4-1 to TRBJ2-2, with a weak D call TRBD1 (6 bases). CDR3 length: 15 amino acids. Germline loops: CDR1 MGHRA, CDR2 YSYEKL. V was cut by 3 bases and J by 1 base, with 9 bases left in between.

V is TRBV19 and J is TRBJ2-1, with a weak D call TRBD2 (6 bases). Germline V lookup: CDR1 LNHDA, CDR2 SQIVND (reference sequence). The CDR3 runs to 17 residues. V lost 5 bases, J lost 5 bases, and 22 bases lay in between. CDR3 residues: CASSPLPRRELDNEQFF. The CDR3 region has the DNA TGTGCCAGTAGTCCCCTTCCCCGACGGGAGTTAGACAATGAGCAGTTCTTC.

The CDR3 nucleotides are TGTGCCAGCAGTTTCCCAAATGAAAAACTGTTTTTT. Amino acid sequence: CASSFPNEKLFF. The chain carries TRBV27 and TRBJ1-4; D ambiguous. CDR1 and CDR2 (germline): MNHEY, SMNVEV (reference sequence). CDR3 length equals 12 residues. The V gene lost 3 bases and the J gene lost 5 bases, with 4 bases spanning the gap.

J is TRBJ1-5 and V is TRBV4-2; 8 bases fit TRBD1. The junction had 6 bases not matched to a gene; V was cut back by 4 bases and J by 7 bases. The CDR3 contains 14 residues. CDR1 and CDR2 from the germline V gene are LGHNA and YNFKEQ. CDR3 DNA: TGTGCCAGCAGCCCCGGACAGGGTGGCCAGCCCCAGCATTTT. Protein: CASSPGQGGQPQHF.

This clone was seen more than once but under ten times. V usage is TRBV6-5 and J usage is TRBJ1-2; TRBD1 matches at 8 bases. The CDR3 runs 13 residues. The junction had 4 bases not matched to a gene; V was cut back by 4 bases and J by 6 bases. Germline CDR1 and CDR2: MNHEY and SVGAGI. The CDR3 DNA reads TGTGCCAGCAGTTCCGGACAGGGCAATGGCTACACCTTC. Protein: CASSSGQGNGYTF.

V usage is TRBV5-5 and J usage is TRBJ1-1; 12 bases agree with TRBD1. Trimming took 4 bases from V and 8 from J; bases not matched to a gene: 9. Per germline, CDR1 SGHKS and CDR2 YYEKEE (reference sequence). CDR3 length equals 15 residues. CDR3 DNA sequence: TGTGCCAGCAGCCCCGGGACAGGGGGCTTGAAAGAAGCTTTCTTT. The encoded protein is CASSPGTGGLKEAFF.

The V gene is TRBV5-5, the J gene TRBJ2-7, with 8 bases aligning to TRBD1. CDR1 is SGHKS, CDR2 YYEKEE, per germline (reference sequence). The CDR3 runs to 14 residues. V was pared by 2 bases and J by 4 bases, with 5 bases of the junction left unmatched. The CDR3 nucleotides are TGTGCCAGCAGCTTAGGACAGGGAGGATACGAGCAGTACTTC. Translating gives CASSLGQGGYEQYF.

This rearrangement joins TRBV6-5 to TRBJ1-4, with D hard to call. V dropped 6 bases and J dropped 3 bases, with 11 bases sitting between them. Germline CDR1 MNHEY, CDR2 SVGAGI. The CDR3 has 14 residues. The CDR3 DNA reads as TGTGCCAGCAGAACGGGAAGACCTAATGAAAAACTGTTTTTT. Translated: CASRTGRPNEKLFF.

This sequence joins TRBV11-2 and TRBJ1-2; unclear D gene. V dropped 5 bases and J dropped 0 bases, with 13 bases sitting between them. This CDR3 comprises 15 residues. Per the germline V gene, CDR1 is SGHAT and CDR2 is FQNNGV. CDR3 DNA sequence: TGTGCCAGCAGCCGGAGGGCGAGGGCTAACTATGGCTACACCTTC. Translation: CASSRRARANYGYTF.

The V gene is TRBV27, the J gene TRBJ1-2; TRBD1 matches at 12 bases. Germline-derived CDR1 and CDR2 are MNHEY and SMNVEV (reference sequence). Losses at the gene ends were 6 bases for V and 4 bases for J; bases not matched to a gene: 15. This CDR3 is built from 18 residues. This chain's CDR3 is CASSRDAGQGAGFYGYTF. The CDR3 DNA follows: TGTGCCAGCAGCCGCGATGCGGGACAGGGGGCTGGATTCTATGGCTACACCTTC.

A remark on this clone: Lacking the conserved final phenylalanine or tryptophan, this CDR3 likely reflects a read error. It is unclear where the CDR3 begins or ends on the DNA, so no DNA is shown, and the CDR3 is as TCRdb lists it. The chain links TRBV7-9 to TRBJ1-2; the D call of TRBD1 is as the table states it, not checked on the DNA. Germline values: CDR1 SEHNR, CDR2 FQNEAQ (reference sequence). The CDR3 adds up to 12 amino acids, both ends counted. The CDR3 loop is CASSLGQGPPVL.

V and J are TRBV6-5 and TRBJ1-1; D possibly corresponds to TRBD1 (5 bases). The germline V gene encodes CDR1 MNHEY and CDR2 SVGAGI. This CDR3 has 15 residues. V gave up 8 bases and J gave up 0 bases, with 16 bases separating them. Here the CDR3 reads CASGRGGNMNTEAFF. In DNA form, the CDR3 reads TGTGCCAGCGGGAGGGGAGGTAACATGAACACTGAAGCTTTCTTT.

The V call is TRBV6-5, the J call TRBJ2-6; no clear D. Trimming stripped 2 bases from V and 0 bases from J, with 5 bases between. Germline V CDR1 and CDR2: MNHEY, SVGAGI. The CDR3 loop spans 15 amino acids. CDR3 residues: CASSYALSGANVLTF. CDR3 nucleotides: TGTGCCAGCAGTTACGCGCTCTCTGGGGCCAACGTCCTGACTTTC.